The following is a T cell receptor beta chain sequence with its context. The V gene lost 5 bases and the J gene lost 7 bases, with 15 bases spanning the gap. CDR3 size: 14 residues. Per germline, CDR1 SGDLS and CDR2 YYNGEE. The method was immunoSEQ multiplex PCR; TCRdb's version includes in-frame clones alone and lacks a portion of them. The repertoire has 95,000 to 100,000 clones, more than 90% of them found once; the top ten carry 2.5% to 3.5%. This sample was included in a study of T cell changes during pregnancy in multiple sclerosis. This receptor was identified in a female donor with multiple sclerosis, enrolled in a pregnancy study. V is TRBV9 and J is TRBJ2-2, with unresolved D. Source: peripheral blood, taken in the second trimester of pregnancy. The CDR3 nucleotides read TGTGCCAGCAGGCAAGTTGCAACAAACGGGGAGCTGTTTTTT. Its translation: CASRQVATNGELFF.